This entry concerns a single T cell receptor beta chain. Trimming took off 3 bases at V and 6 bases at J, with 14 bases between the two ends. Germline CDR1 is KGHSH and CDR2 is LQKENI. The CDR3 covers 14 residues. Profiling relied on immunoSEQ multiplex PCR, and the TCRdb table lists in-frame clones only, not all of them. Of approximately 170,000 clones listed, 70% to 85% were seen once; the top ten hold more than 2.5%. This sample is drawn from a study of blood T cell repertoires in COVID-19. The clonotype was recovered from a woman aged 25 to 39 who had recovered from COVID-19. The sample was PBMCs or T cells enriched from blood (not recorded which). The chain joins TRBV18 to TRBJ1-1; D might be TRBD1 (6 bases). The CDR3 sequence is CASSPQQGVPEAFF. Written as DNA, the CDR3 is TGTGCCAGCTCACCCCAACAGGGAGTACCTGAAGCTTTCTTT.